This T cell receptor beta chain was sequenced during a study of cytomegalovirus exposure and HLA in healthy donors. Findings and limits, study-wide: Fewer than 200 TCR beta chains were listed as cytomegalovirus-associated.

This clone was counted once. Its antigen is still unknown. Trimming removed 0 bases from V and 0 bases from J; junction bases left unmatched: 10. This CDR3 has 18 amino acids. The germline V gene encodes CDR1 SGHDT and CDR2 YYEEEE. TCRdb keeps only in-frame clones here, not all; method: immunoSEQ multiplex PCR. The sample consists of 250,000 or so clones, more than 75% of them appearing once. The study drew the donors from its approximately 130-subject validation cohort, separate from the approximately 670-subject first cohort. The chain links TRBV5-6 to TRBJ2-7; 9 nucleotides agree with TRBD2. The sequence was obtained from a man aged 18-30 years in good health and CMV-seronegative. Specimen: PBMCs. The CDR3 region has the DNA TGTGCCAGCAGCTTGGTCGGCGGACTAGCGAGGCACTCCTACGAGCAGTACTTC. As protein: CASSLVGGLARHSYEQYF.